The subject of this entry is one T cell receptor beta chain. The sample holds a few counts of this clonotype. It lacks a known antigen. Base quality data are lacking; no much larger clone is found one base away. This entry belongs to a study of blood T cells in healthy people across ages (dated by TCRdb to the mid-2010s). Background on the whole study: In model experiments, template switching captured roughly one uniquely barcoded TCR beta cDNA molecule for every two T cells. Age-related changes in TCR beta repertoire diversity were measured in the study by deep sequencing normalized with unique cDNA molecular identifiers. Two additional independent replicas of 1 million unique cDNA reads from the same blood draw were analyzed for two donors (one aged 18 to 30 and one aged 80 or older). Donors were grouped into four age groups: young (average approximately 15 years), middle-aged (39), aged (approximately 67) and long-lived (approximately 78). To avoid experimental bias, donors of different ages were distributed randomly across sequencing lanes.

Donors were under 40 systemically healthy Caucasian individuals from Russia aged roughly 6 to 90 years. Each donor gave around 9.5 milliliters of peripheral blood, collected into EDTA-treated Vacutainer tubes. Ficoll-Paque density-gradient centrifugation was used to isolate PBMCs, with at least 7 million obtained per sample. Trizol reagent was used to extract total RNA from the PBMCs, yielding at least 6 micrograms per sample. For every donor, an aliquot of PBMCs went through flow cytometry to measure the percentages of naive CD45RAhigh/CD27high T cells. General conclusions and limits of the study: Estimates of total diversity based on one million sequenced T cells were regarded as lower bounds and as underestimates. Observed TCR beta diversity correlated strongly with the percentage of naive T cells measured by flow cytometry. Because donor CMV infection status was unknown, age-related changes in expanded clonotypes were potentially confounded. Since profiling was done on bulk unsorted PBMCs, naive and antigen-experienced compartments could not be conclusively compared. As age increased, observed TCR beta diversity per million T cells dropped in a roughly linear way, and a significant reduction was already evident by age about 40. The long-lived group showed more naive CD4+ T cells, fewer expanded clones and increased TCR diversity than the aged group, suggesting age selection.

Libraries came from 5' RACE. Sequenced using an Illumina HiSeq 2500. A second 7 to 11 cycle PCR used a sample-barcoded 5' primer and a J-beta primer mix. A unique molecular identifier was introduced onto each TCR beta cDNA molecule by a template-switch 5' adaptor carrying 12 random nucleotides. Each sample yielded at least 2.5 million CDR3-containing paired-end reads. The Mint cDNA synthesis kit, primed by a TRBC-specific oligonucleotide, was used to synthesize first-strand cDNA from all RNA. All cDNA was treated with uracil-DNA glycosylase and then went through a first 18-cycle PCR with the universal primers M1SS and BC2_uni_R. The authors' analysis ran thus. For normalization, 1 million high-quality reads, each with a distinct molecular identifier, were randomly selected from each sample. Instead of being binned into consensus sequences, reads that shared molecular identifiers were thrown out. MiTCR, run with a Q25 quality threshold and the strictest error-elimination algorithm, handled CDR3 identification, clonotype clustering and error correction. A nonparametric unseen species model with Euler transformation was used to estimate a lower bound on total TCR beta diversity. Through fastp at Q25 and MiXCR, TCRdb rebuilt clones from the public reads, retaining in-frame beta chains. Each entry is one CDR3 protein sequence, shown with its most common DNA and genes. The V and J calls here are based on TCRdb, not the publication. The table for this sample lists roughly 700,000 distinct CDR3 sequences; more than 40% of them were counted only once. Approximately 32% of the sample comes from the top ten.

The sequencing sample was made of blood. The source of this sequence is a woman aged 55-69 years in good health.

CDR3 loop: CASSPNWAYWEQYF. The nucleotide sequence is given as TGTGCCAGCAGCCCTAACTGGGCCTACTGGGAGCAGTACTTC. The receptor chain draws on TRBV7-9 and TRBJ2-4, and perhaps TRBD2 as D gene, on 5 matching bases. Trimming takes 5 bases from V and 13 bases from J, and the germline ends sit 21 bases apart. The germline V gene encodes CDR1 SEHNR and CDR2 FQNEAQ (reference sequence). The CDR3, from cysteine to phenylalanine, totals 14 residues. Just CDR3 DNA is preserved here, 42 bases in frame from base 1. Where the CDR3 stops, the reference TRBV7-9 and TRBJ2-4 genes take over; the full variable domain is DTGVSQNPRHKITKRGQNVTFRCDPISEHNRLYWYRQTLGQGPEFLTYFQNEAQLEKSRLLSDRFSAERPKGSFSTLEIQRTEQGDSAMYLCASSPNWAYWEQYFGAGTRLSVL.